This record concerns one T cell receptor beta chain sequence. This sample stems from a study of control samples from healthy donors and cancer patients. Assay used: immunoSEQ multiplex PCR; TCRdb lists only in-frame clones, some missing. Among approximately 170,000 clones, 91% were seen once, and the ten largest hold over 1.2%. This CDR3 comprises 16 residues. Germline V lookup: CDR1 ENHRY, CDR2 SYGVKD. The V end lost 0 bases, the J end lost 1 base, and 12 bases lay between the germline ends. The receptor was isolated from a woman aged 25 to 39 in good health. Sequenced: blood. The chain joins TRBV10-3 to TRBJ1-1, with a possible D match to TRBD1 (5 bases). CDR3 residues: CAISESGGNKNTEAFF. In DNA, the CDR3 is TGTGCCATCAGTGAGTCCGGGGGGAACAAGAACACTGAAGCTTTCTTT.